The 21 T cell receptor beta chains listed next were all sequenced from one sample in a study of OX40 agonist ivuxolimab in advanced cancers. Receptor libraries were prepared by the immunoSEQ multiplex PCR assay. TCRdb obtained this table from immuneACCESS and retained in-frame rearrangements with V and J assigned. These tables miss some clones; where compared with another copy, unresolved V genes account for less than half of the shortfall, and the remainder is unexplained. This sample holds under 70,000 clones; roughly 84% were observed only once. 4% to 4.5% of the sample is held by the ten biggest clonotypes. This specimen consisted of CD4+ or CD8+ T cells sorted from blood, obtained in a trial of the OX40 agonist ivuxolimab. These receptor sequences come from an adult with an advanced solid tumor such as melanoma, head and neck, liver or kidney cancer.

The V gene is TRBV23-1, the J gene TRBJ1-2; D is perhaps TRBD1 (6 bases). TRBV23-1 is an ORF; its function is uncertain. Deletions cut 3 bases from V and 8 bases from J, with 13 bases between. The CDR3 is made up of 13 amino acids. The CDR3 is CASSQARQVGYTF. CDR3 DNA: TGCGCCAGCAGTCAGGCCCGACAGGTCGGCTACACCTTC.

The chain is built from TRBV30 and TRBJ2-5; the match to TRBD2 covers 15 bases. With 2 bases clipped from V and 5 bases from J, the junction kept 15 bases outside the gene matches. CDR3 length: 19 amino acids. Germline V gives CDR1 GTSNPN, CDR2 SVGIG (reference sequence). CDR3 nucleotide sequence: TGTGCCTGGAGTATTCGGGGACTAGCGGGGGGCCCGTCGGGCGAGACCCAGTACTTC. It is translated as CAWSIRGLAGGPSGETQYF. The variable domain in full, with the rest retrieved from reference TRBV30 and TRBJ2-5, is SQTIHQWPATLVQPVGSPLSLECTVEGTSNPNLYWYRQAAGRGLQLLFYSVGIGQISSEVPQNLSASRPQDRQFILSSKKLLLSDSGFYLCAWSIRGLAGGPSGETQYFGPGTRLLVL.

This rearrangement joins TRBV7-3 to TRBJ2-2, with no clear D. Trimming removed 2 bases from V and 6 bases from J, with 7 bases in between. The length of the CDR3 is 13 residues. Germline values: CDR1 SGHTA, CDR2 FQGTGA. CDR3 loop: CASSLVGSGELFF. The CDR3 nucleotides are TGTGCCAGCAGCTTAGTAGGGTCCGGGGAGCTGTTTTTT.

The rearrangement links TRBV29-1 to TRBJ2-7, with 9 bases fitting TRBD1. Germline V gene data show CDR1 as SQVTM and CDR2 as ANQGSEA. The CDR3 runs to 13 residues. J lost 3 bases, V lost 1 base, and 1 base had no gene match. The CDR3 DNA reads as TGCAGCGTTGAAGGGACAGGGGTCTACGAGCAGTACTTC. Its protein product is CSVEGTGVYEQYF.

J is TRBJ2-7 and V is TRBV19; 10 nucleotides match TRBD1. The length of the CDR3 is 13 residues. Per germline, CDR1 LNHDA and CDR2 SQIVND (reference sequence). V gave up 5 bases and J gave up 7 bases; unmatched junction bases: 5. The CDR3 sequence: CASSRQGAREQYF. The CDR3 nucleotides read TGTGCCAGTAGTCGACAGGGGGCGAGGGAGCAGTACTTC.

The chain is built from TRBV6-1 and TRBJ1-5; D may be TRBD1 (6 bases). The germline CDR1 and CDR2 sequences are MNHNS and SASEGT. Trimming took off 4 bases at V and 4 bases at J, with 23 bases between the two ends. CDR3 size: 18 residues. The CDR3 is CASSARWGVSRGNQPQHF. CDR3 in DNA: TGTGCCAGCAGTGCCCGTTGGGGGGTCAGCAGGGGAAATCAGCCCCAGCATTTT.

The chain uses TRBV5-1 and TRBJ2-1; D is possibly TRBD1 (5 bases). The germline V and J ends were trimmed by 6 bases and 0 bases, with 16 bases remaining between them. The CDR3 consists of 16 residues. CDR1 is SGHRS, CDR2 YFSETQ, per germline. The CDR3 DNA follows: TGCGCCAGCACTCAAACTCAGGGCAGCTCCTACAATGAGCAGTTCTTC. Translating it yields CASTQTQGSSYNEQFF.

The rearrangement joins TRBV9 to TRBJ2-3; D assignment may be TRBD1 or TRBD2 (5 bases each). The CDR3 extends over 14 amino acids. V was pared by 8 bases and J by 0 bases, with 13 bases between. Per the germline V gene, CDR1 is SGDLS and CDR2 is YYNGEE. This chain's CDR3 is CASHPGPSTDTQYF. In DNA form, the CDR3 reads TGTGCCAGTCACCCGGGACCCAGCACAGATACGCAGTATTTT.

The CDR3 is CASSSTGITNEKLFF. The CDR3 nucleotides are TGCGCCAGCAGCTCGACCGGTATAACTAATGAAAAACTGTTTTTT. The genes are TRBV5-1 and TRBJ1-4; D unclear. The CDR3 totals 15 residues. Germline V gene data show CDR1 as SGHRS and CDR2 as YFSETQ. Trimming stripped 3 bases from V and 1 base from J, with 10 bases between.

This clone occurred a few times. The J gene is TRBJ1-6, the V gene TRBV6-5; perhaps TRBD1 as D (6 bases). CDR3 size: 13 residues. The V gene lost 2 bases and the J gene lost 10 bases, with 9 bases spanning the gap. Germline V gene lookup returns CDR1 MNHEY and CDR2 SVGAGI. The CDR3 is CASSYVGGSPLHF. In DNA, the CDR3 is TGTGCCAGCAGTTACGTCGGGGGCTCACCCCTCCACTTT.

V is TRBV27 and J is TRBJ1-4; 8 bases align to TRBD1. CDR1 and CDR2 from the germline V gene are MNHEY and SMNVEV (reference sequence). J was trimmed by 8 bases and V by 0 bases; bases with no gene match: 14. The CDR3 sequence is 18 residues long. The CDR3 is CASSLSSGRRGRGEKLFF. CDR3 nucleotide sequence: TGTGCCAGCAGTTTATCTTCAGGGCGCAGGGGGCGCGGGGAAAAACTGTTTTTT.

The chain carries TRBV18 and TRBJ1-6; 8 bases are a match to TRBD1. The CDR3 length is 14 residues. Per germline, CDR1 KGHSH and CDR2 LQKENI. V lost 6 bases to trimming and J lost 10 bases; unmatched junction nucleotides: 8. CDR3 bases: TGTGCCAGCTCGGAAGACAGGGGACGGTCACCCCTCCACTTT. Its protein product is CASSEDRGRSPLHF.

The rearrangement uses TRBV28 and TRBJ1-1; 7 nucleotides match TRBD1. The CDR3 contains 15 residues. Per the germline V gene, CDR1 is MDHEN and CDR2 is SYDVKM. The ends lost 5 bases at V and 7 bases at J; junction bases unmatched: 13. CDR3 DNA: TGTGCCAGCAGTAAGTCCCCTTTGGGACAGCTTGAAGCTTTCTTT. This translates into CASSKSPLGQLEAFF.

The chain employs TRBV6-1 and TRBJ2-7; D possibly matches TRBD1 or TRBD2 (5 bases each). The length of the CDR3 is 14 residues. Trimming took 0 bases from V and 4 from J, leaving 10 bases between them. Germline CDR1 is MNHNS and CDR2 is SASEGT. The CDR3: CASSEAGGEYEQYF. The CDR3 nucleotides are TGTGCCAGCAGTGAAGCTGGGGGAGAGTACGAGCAGTACTTC.

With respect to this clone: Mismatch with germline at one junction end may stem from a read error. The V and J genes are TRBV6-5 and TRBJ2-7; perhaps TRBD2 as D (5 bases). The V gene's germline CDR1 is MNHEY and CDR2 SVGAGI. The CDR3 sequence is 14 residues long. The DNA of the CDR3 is TGTGCCAGCAGTTACTCCGGGGATATGGGCGTCAAGAACTTC. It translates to CASSYSGDMGVKNF.

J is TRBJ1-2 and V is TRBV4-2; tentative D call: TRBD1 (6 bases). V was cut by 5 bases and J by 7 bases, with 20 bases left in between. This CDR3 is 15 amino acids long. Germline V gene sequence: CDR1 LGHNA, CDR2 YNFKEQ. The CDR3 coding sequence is TGTGCCAGCAGCTCCAACACACAGGGAAGGGGTGGCTACACCTTC. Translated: CASSSNTQGRGGYTF.

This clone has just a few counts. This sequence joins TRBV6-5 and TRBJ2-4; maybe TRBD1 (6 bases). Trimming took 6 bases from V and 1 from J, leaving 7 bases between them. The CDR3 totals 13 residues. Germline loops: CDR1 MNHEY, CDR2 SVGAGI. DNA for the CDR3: TGTGCCAGCAGCGACAGGGCCAAAAACATTCAGTACTTC. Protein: CASSDRAKNIQYF.

Written as DNA, the CDR3 is TGTGCCAGCAGCGTGGGGATGAACACTGAAGCTTTCTTT. Residues: CASSVGMNTEAFF. The chain uses TRBV9 and TRBJ1-1; D is undetermined. The CDR3 has 13 residues. Germline V CDR1 and CDR2: SGDLS, YYNGEE. Trimming took 2 bases from V and 0 from J, leaving 5 bases between them.

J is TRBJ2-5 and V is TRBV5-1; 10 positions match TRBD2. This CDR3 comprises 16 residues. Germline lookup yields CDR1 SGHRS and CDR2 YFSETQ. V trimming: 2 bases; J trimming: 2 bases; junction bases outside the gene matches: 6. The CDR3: CASSLAGGPPQETQYF. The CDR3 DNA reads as TGCGCCAGCAGCTTAGCGGGGGGGCCCCCACAAGAGACCCAGTACTTC.

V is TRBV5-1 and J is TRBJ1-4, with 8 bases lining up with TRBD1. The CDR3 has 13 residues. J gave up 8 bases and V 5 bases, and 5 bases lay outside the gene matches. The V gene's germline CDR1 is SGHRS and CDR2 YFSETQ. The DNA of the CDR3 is TGCGCCAGCAGTTCGGGACAGGCAGAAAAACTGTTTTTT. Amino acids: CASSSGQAEKLFF.

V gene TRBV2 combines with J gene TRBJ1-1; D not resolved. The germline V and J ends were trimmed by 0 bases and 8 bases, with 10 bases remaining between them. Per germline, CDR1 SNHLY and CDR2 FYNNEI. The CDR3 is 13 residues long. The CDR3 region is CASSEASGWEAFF. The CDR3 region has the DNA TGTGCCAGCAGTGAAGCGTCGGGATGGGAAGCTTTCTTT.